This entry is about one TCR beta chain. The antigen remains unidentified. Trimming pared 2 bases from V and 3 bases from J, leaving 11 bases between. CDR3 length: 15 amino acids. This entry comes from a study of PD-1 blockade in classical Hodgkin lymphoma. Patients all relapsed after autologous stem cell transplantation, and there was variation in brentuximab vedotin exposure. Overall study findings and caveats: Possible causes of repertoire differences, disease activity or prior therapy, remain undefined.

TCRdb's copy holds only in-frame clones and misses some; the assay was immunoSEQ multiplex PCR. The sample yields 45,000 to 60,000 clones, approximately 84% seen once. The sample consisted of peripheral blood mononuclear cells (PBMCs), taken at baseline. The receptor's source is a human donor with classical Hodgkin lymphoma. The chain combines TRBV23-1 with TRBJ2-1; maybe TRBD1 (6 bases). TRBV23-1 is noted as an ORF with a role that remains uncertain. The CDR3 region is CASSQPGHSYNEQFF. As DNA, the CDR3 is TGCGCCAGCAGTCAACCGGGACACAGCTACAATGAGCAGTTCTTC.